A selection of T cell receptor beta chains follows, all from one sample in a study of T cells in Graves' hyperthyroidism and ophthalmopathy. TCRdb recomputed calls from the multiplex PCR reads with MiXCR, one row per CDR3 protein. The repertoire holds roughly 840,000 distinct CDR3 sequences, with over 35% as singletons. Sequencing used blood. The receptors were sampled from a young man with Graves' hyperthyroidism. Both conserved end residues are part of each CDR3.

CDR3,V
CASTSRWGGVTEAFF,TRBV19
CASSLGTGGKQYF,TRBV7-3
CSAPSGLYEQYF,TRBV20-1
CATPQGEEQYF,TRBV6-5
CASQLAGGPGAQYF,TRBV6-5
CSATETGESGNQPQHF,TRBV20-1
CASSLGAGHLSGANVLTF,TRBV11-2
CATSRDRAGAYEQYF,TRBV15
CASSLTSGTDMYEQYF,TRBV7-2
CASSISLGHPHEQYF,TRBV11-2
CSAAPRTASSYNSPLHF,TRBV20-1
CSAPTRGPNYGYTF,TRBV20-1
CASSSDLTGELTEKLFF,TRBV7-9
CSLTDQPQHF,TRBV29-1
CASSVLAAELFF,TRBV13
CASSSQGRGDTGELFF,TRBV7-9
CASSVEGSMNTEAFF,TRBV9
CSRSDRVEHGYTF,TRBV29-1
CASSFDSLTLDEQYF,TRBV5-6
CAGSYSGDHEQYF,TRBV6-5
CATSVGGELFF,TRBV24-1
CSVRVPLRGYTF,TRBV29-1
CASSMGHNYGYTF,TRBV12-3/TRBV12-4
CASSSSGPHYEQYF,TRBV12-3/TRBV12-4
CASSEAQLYNSPLHF,TRBV6-6
CASSEGLAGEEETQYF,TRBV9
CASRQTQITGELFF,TRBV5-1
CASSYGSQNEQYF,TRBV6-6
CSVATGGEKLFF,TRBV29-1
CASSLRRWRENSPLHF,TRBV7-6
CASSMGLPNQPQHF,TRBV19
CAITSRRQETQYF,TRBV4-2
CSVAATNTEAFF,TRBV29-1
CASSRRDSGNTIYF,TRBV4-2
CATSIPGNTEAFF,TRBV15
CAISDGQGEVTQHF,TRBV10-3
CSADRGLGYGYTF,TRBV20-1
CASSVVDSGSIKQETQYF,TRBV9
CASSGRTGGSYGYTF,TRBV9
CASSPTSGFEQYF,TRBV11-3
CASSLAGKSEQYF,TRBV7-6
CASSFSGRGSDTQYF,TRBV5-6
CASSETGQGAEPQHF,TRBV9
CATSRGTGQQPQHF,TRBV15
CASSLQFSYEQYF,TRBV5-1
CASSLPGGLEAFF,TRBV19